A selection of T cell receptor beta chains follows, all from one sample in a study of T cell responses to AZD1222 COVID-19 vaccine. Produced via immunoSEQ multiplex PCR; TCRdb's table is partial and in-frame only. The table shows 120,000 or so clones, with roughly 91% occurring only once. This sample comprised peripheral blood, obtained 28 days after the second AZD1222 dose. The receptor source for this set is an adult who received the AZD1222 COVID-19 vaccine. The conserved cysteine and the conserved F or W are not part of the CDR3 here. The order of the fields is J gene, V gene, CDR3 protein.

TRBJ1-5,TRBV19,ASSIKFGTVLEPQH
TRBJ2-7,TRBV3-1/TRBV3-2,ASSHAFLCGYSYEQY
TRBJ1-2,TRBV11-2,ASSLGGVRGQSYGYT
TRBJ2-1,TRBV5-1,ASSQEGGWSYNEQF
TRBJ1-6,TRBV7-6,ASSLIMAGFSPLH
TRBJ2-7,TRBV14,ASSPEMGPYEQY
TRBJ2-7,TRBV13,ASSPVGGPSYEQY
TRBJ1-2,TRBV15,ATSTPLGLGGAHGYT
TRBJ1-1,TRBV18,ASSSTGEGVNTEAF
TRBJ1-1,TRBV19,ASTARGRTEAF
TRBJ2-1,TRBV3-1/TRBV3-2,ASRVSGSLHNEQF
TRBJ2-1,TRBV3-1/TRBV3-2,ASSLDKSSYNEQF
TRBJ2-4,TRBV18,ASSLPGASAKNIQY
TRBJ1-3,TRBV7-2,ASSLAPVGGIATFNTIY
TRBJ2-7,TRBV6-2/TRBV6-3,ASSYPHLGEQY
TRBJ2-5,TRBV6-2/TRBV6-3,ASSFGGEETQY
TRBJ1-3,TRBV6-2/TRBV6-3,ASSYSTDRNTIY
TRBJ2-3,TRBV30,AWSGGGGSTDTQY
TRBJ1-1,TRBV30,AWSVSLRGNTEAF
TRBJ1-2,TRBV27,ASSLRSGRYGYT
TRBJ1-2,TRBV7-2,ASSGQGTRGYT
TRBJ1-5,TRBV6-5,ASRKTGGAQPQH
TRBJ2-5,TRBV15,ATSRDHTIQETQY
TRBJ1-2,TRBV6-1,ASSEVGDYGYT
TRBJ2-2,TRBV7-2,ASSQMALAGKLF
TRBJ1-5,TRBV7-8,ASSLSGNQPQH
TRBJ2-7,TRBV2,ASSEGTSYEQY
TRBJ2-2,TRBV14,ASSPPSTGELF
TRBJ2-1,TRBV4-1,ASSQDGSGIDNEQF
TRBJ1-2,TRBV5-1,ASSLAGTPNYGYT
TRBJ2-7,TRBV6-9,ASSLDRGDVYEQY
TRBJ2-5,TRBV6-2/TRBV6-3,ASSPNRGLGETQY
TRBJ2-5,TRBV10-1,ASSEGGSGVETQY
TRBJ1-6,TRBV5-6,ASSFTNRGQLYNSPLH
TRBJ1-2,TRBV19,ASSMVADNYGYT
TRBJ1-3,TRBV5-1,ASRPTGGLGGNTIY
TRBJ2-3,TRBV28,ASSPQGYTDTQY
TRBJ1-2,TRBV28,ASSYRAGVGYT
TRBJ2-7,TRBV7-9,ASSNGDRSSYEQY
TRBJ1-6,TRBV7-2,ASSRDRATPLH
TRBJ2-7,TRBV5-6,ASTTWGQGYEQY
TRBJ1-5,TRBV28,ASSTATGISGSNQPQH
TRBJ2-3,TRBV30,AWSVTVAGEGTQY
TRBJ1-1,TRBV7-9,ASSLVQGDTEAF
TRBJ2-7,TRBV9,ASSVEDTPNSYEQY
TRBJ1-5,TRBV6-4,ASSGQGLQPQH
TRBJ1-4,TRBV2,ASTGGQPNEKLF
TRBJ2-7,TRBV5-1,ASSFDRNEQY
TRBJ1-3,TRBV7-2,ASSPDRGYGNTIY
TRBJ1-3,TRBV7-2,ASSGQGSGNTIY
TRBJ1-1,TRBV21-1,ASSPRAGWGTEAF
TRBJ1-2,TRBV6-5,ASSQAWDNYGYT
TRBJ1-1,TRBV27,ASRTTGGTEAF
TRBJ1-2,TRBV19,ASTQQGLGGYT
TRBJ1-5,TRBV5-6,ASSLGTSNQPQH
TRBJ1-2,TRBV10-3,AISVQTSANYGYT
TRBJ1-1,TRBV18,ASSPRTANTEAF
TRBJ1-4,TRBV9,ASSVGPTNEKLF
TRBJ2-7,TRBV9,ASSPEGRAGYEQY